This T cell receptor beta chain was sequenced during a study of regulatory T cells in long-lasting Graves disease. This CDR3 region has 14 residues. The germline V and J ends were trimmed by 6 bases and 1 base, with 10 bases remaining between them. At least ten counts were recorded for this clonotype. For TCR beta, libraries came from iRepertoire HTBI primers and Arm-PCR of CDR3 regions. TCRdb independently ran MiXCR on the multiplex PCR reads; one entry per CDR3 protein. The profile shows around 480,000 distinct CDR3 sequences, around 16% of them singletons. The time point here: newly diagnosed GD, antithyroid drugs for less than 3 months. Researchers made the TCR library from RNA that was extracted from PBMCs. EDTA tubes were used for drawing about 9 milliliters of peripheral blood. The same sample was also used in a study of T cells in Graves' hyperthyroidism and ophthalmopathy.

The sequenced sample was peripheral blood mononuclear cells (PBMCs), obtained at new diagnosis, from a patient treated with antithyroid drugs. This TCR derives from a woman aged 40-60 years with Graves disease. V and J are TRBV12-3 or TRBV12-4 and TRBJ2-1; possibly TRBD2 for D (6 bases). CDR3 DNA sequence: TGTGCCAGCAGGACGACTAGTTCCTACAATGAGCAGTTCTTC. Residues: CASRTTSSYNEQFF.